This record concerns one T cell receptor (beta chain) sequence. The antigen is not known. TCRdb itself ran the 5' RACE reads through MiXCR, one entry per CDR3 protein. The sample gives about 400,000 distinct CDR3 sequences, around a tenth of which show up once; around 18% is in the top ten. The data were obtained in a study of T cells after yellow fever vaccination. Notes on the study in general: Most clones from primary vaccination resurfaced after the booster (under 97% CD4, 70% to 90% CD8).

The CDR3 has 14 residues. V lost 3 bases to trimming and J lost 4 bases, with 15 bases between them. Per germline, CDR1 DFQATT and CDR2 SNEGSKA (reference sequence). This clonotype originated in a man between 18 and 35 years old who received the YFV17D yellow fever vaccine. The input for sequencing was PBMCs, taken on the day of the first yellow fever vaccination. The chain recombines TRBV20-1 with TRBJ1-2; D call uncertain. The CDR3 loop reads CSASPAYSSYGYTF. CDR3 nucleotide sequence: TGCAGTGCTAGTCCAGCCTACTCCTCCTATGGCTACACCTTC.